One and the same sample provided the 25 T cell receptor beta chains below, sequenced in a study of blood T cell repertoires in COVID-19. The assay was immunoSEQ multiplex PCR, and TCRdb's table has in-frame clones only and misses some. The sample lists more than 70,000 clones, roughly 83% occurring once. What was sequenced was peripheral blood. The receptors were sampled from a human donor in a cohort sampled during active COVID-19.

The chain is built from TRBV5-1 and TRBJ2-7, with 7 bases lining up with TRBD1. The V gene's germline CDR1 is SGHRS and CDR2 YFSETQ. The V and J ends lost 0 bases and 3 bases, in that order; junction bases with no gene match: 9. This CDR3 has 16 amino acids. CDR3 loop: CASSLVGRTGFYEQYF. In DNA, the CDR3 is TGCGCCAGCAGCTTGGTGGGCAGGACAGGCTTCTACGAGCAGTACTTC.

The chain recombines TRBV19 with TRBJ2-7; the match to TRBD1 covers 7 bases. The V gene end was trimmed by 4 bases and the J gene end by 2 bases; junction bases not matched to a gene: 8. This CDR3 is built from 15 residues. The germline CDR1 and CDR2 sequences are LNHDA and SQIVND (reference sequence). The CDR3 DNA sequence: TGTGCCAGTAGTAGCCCAGGGGGAGTAACCTACGAGCAGTACTTC. Translation gives CASSSPGGVTYEQYF. The complete variable domain, with remaining parts taken from reference TRBV19 and TRBJ2-7, reads DGGITQSPKYLFRKEGQNVTLSCEQNLNHDAMYWYRQDPGQGLRLIYYSQIVNDFQKGDIAEGYSVSREKKESFPLTVTSAQKNPTAFYLCASSSPGGVTYEQYFGPGTRLTVT.

The J gene is TRBJ2-1, the V gene TRBV7-3; D unclear. Looked up from germline, CDR1 is SGHTA and CDR2 is FQGTGA. The CDR3 has 15 residues. Trimming shortened V by 0 bases and J by 2 bases, and 8 bases separated the two germline ends. The CDR3 is CASSLTSATYNEQFF. CDR3 nucleotide sequence: TGTGCCAGCAGCTTAACCTCCGCGACCTACAATGAGCAGTTCTTC.

V usage is TRBV2 and J usage is TRBJ2-1; the D is unclear. The V gene lost 4 bases and the J gene lost 8 bases, with 12 bases spanning the gap. Germline CDR1 SNHLY, CDR2 FYNNEI. The length of the CDR3 is 13 residues. The DNA for the CDR3 is TGTGCCAGCAGTGCCCCGCCCCTACATGAGCAGTTCTTC. The encoded protein is CASSAPPLHEQFF.

CDR3: CASSQTGETGELFF. The CDR3 DNA is TGTGCCAGCAGCCAAACGGGAGAGACCGGGGAGCTGTTTTTT. This chain uses TRBV3-1 (or the pseudogene TRBV3-2) with TRBJ2-2; TRBD2 is a possible D gene (6 bases). CDR1 and CDR2 from the germline V gene are LGHDT and YNNKEL (reference sequence). This CDR3 spans 14 amino acids. V shed 2 bases and J shed 5 bases, with 9 bases lying between them.

This chain connects TRBV3-1 (or the pseudogene TRBV3-2) to TRBJ2-3; possibly TRBD1 for D (5 bases). The CDR3 totals 16 residues. V lost 6 bases and J lost 1, with 17 bases in between. The germline V gene encodes CDR1 LGHDT and CDR2 YNNKEL (reference sequence). CDR3 loop: CASSLLGAPGTDTQYF. CDR3 DNA sequence: TGTGCCAGCAGTCTCTTAGGGGCCCCGGGCACAGATACGCAGTATTTT.

The chain combines TRBV28 with TRBJ2-7; D is perhaps TRBD1 (7 bases). V lost 7 bases and J 0 bases, leaving 13 bases between the germline ends. CDR1 and CDR2 (germline): MDHEN, SYDVKM. The CDR3 has 14 residues. The CDR3 is CASTRDRGSYEQYF. In DNA, the CDR3 is TGTGCCAGCACGCGGGACAGAGGCTCCTACGAGCAGTACTTC.

This sequence joins TRBV29-1 and TRBJ1-1; 7 bases fit TRBD1. The CDR3 spans 12 residues. The germline V gene encodes CDR1 SQVTM and CDR2 ANQGSEA. The ends lost 4 bases at V and 1 base at J; junction bases unmatched: 0. This chain's CDR3 is CSVGTGNTEAFF. The CDR3 DNA is TGCAGCGTTGGGACAGGGAACACTGAAGCTTTCTTT.

The chain couples TRBV9 to TRBJ2-7, with 9 bases matching TRBD1. The CDR3 sequence is 15 residues long. Germline V gives CDR1 SGDLS, CDR2 YYNGEE. Trimming took 0 bases from V and 3 from J; bases not matched to a gene: 4. The CDR3, as DNA: TGTGCCAGCAGCGTAGGGACAGGGGATTACTACGAGCAGTACTTC. This sequence encodes CASSVGTGDYYEQYF.

J is TRBJ1-5 and V is TRBV2, with 8 positions matching TRBD1. V was pared by 5 bases and J by 9 bases, with 15 bases of the junction left unmatched. The germline V gene encodes CDR1 SNHLY and CDR2 FYNNEI. The CDR3 consists of 16 residues. The CDR3 loop is CASSPLGTGLGGPQHF. The CDR3 DNA reads TGTGCCAGCAGTCCCCTGGGGACAGGTTTAGGAGGGCCCCAGCATTTT. The full variable domain, with the rest looked up from reference TRBV2 and TRBJ1-5, is EPEVTQTPSHQVTQMGQEVILRCVPISNHLYFYWYRQILGQKVEFLVSFYNNEISEKSEIFDDQFSVERPDGSNFTLKIRSTKLEDSAMYFCASSPLGTGLGGPQHFGDGTRLSIL.

This clone came up a few times. The chain recombines TRBV19 with TRBJ1-1; no reliable D call. Germline V gene sequence: CDR1 LNHDA, CDR2 SQIVND (reference sequence). The CDR3 is made up of 14 amino acids. V was shortened by 3 bases and J by 1 base, with 9 bases between the two germline ends. CDR3 region: CASSIGPANTEAFF. CDR3 nucleotide sequence: TGTGCCAGTAGTATTGGGCCAGCGAACACTGAAGCTTTCTTT.

The chain links TRBV15 to TRBJ2-5; D not certain. The V gene's germline CDR1 is LNHNV and CDR2 YYDKDF (reference sequence). The CDR3 is 13 residues long. V gave up 0 bases and J gave up 4 bases, with 6 bases separating them. The CDR3 DNA is TGTGCCACCAGCAGAGATAAGAGAGAGACCCAGTACTTC. Protein sequence: CATSRDKRETQYF.

This clone was observed a handful of times. The chain joins TRBV7-8 to TRBJ2-7, with a weak D call TRBD2 (6 bases). The CDR3 has 15 residues. Germline CDR1 SGHVS, CDR2 FQNEAQ. V was cut by 5 bases and J by 3 bases, with 17 bases left in between. The CDR3 sequence: CASSPSGDFGYEQYF. CDR3 nucleotides: TGTGCCAGCAGCCCAAGTGGGGACTTCGGCTACGAGCAGTACTTC. Complete variable domain (other parts from reference TRBV7-8 and TRBJ2-7): GAGVSQSPRYKVAKRGQDVALRCDPISGHVSLFWYQQALGQGPEFLTYFQNEAQLDKSGLPSDRFFAERPEGSVSTLKIQRTQQEDSAVYLCASSPSGDFGYEQYFGPGTRLTVT.

V is TRBV13 and J is TRBJ2-5; possible D gene TRBD1, 6 bases. V dropped 0 bases and J dropped 5 bases, with 16 bases sitting between them. CDR3 length equals 16 residues. Germline CDR1 PRHDT, CDR2 FYEKMQ (reference sequence). The CDR3 sequence is CASSLGQGARGETQYF. In DNA, the CDR3 is TGTGCCAGCAGCTTAGGACAGGGAGCTCGTGGGGAGACCCAGTACTTC.

J is TRBJ2-2 and V is TRBV6-5, with unresolved D. The CDR3 loop spans 14 amino acids. Germline V gives CDR1 MNHEY, CDR2 SVGAGI. V lost 11 bases and J lost 0, with 13 bases in between. For the CDR3, the DNA is TGTGCCCTCGGCAGGCAAGCGAACACCGGGGAGCTGTTTTTT. Translated: CALGRQANTGELFF.

The chain joins TRBV9 to TRBJ2-5, with 9 nucleotides matching TRBD2. CDR1 and CDR2 from the germline V gene are SGDLS and YYNGEE. Germline trimming cut 2 bases from V and 4 bases from J; bases unmatched to any gene: 9. The CDR3 consists of 16 residues. CDR3 amino acids: CASSVSGGRALETQYF. The CDR3 DNA is TGTGCCAGCAGCGTGTCTGGCGGGAGGGCCTTAGAGACCCAGTACTTC. The variable domain in full, with the rest retrieved from reference TRBV9 and TRBJ2-5, is DSGVTQTPKHLITATGQRVTLRCSPRSGDLSVYWYQQSLDQGLQFLIQYYNGEERAKGNILERFSAQQFPDLHSELNLSSLELGDSALYFCASSVSGGRALETQYFGPGTRLLVL.

The gene calls are TRBV5-1 and TRBJ2-3, with 9 bases lining up with TRBD2. Germline CDR1 is SGHRS and CDR2 is YFSETQ. The CDR3 is 16 amino acids. The V and J ends lost 4 bases and 3 bases, in that order; junction bases with no gene match: 9. This CDR3 reads CASSPYSGRGTDTQYF. In nucleotides, the CDR3 is TGCGCCAGCAGCCCCTATAGCGGGAGAGGGACAGATACGCAGTATTTT.

This chain connects TRBV2 to TRBJ1-1; TRBD1 aligns across 7 bases. Per germline, CDR1 SNHLY and CDR2 FYNNEI. Trimming at V came to 6 bases and at J to 11 bases, leaving 6 bases not matched to a gene. The CDR3 is made up of 11 amino acids. CDR3 nucleotides: TGTGCCAGCAGAACCGGGACAGAGGCTTTCTTT. Protein product: CASRTGTEAFF.

The chain links TRBV20-1 to TRBJ2-4; tentatively, D is TRBD2 (6 bases). The V end lost 3 bases, the J end lost 3 bases, and 15 bases lay between the germline ends. Germline assignment: CDR1 DFQATT and CDR2 SNEGSKA (reference sequence). This CDR3 has 15 amino acids. The CDR3 here is CSASTGGGGKNIQYF. DNA of the CDR3: TGCAGTGCTAGTACCGGGGGAGGCGGCAAAAACATTCAGTACTTC.

The chain joins TRBV6-5 to TRBJ2-5; D is possibly TRBD1 (7 bases). The CDR3 is made up of 15 amino acids. From germline, CDR1 is MNHEY and CDR2 SVGAGI. The germline V and J ends were trimmed by 5 bases and 3 bases, with 16 bases remaining between them. The CDR3 DNA is TGTGCCAGCAGTACCCAGGGGGGATTTAAAGAGACCCAGTACTTC. Translated: CASSTQGGFKETQYF.

The rearrangement uses TRBV10-3 and TRBJ1-5, with D possibly matching TRBD1 (5 bases). The CDR3 spans 13 residues. The germline V and J ends were trimmed by 6 bases and 1 base, with 7 bases remaining between them. Germline lookup yields CDR1 ENHRY and CDR2 SYGVKD. CDR3 amino acids: CAISPGSNQPQHF. The DNA of the CDR3 is TGTGCCATCAGCCCAGGGAGCAATCAGCCCCAGCATTTT.

The sample holds one count of this clone. The V and J genes are TRBV6-6 and TRBJ1-3, with D hard to call. V lost 5 bases and J lost 0, with 11 bases in between. The CDR3 has 15 amino acids. Per germline, CDR1 MNHNY and CDR2 SVGAGI (reference sequence). CDR3 region: CASSPPGFSGNTIYF. CDR3 coding DNA: TGTGCCAGCAGTCCCCCCGGTTTCTCTGGAAACACCATATATTTT.

This chain's CDR3 is CASSRAEAGKNIQYF. The CDR3 nucleotides read TGTGCCAGCAGCCGGGCGGAAGCGGGCAAAAACATTCAGTACTTC. The chain links TRBV7-9 to TRBJ2-4, with D possibly being TRBD2 (6 bases). CDR1 is SEHNR and CDR2 is FQNEAQ in the germline V gene (reference sequence). V was cut by 5 bases and J by 3 bases, with 14 bases left in between. The CDR3 has 15 amino acids. The whole variable domain, filled in from reference TRBV7-9 and TRBJ2-4, reads DTGVSQNPRHKITKRGQNVTFRCDPISEHNRLYWYRQTLGQGPEFLTYFQNEAQLEKSRLLSDRFSAERPKGSFSTLEIQRTEQGDSAMYLCASSRAEAGKNIQYFGAGTRLSVL.

In its sample, this clone was seen once. The J gene is TRBJ2-4, the V gene TRBV5-4, with D tentatively TRBD2 (6 bases). V lost 4 bases and J lost 2, with 10 bases in between. This CDR3 comprises 14 residues. Per germline, CDR1 SGHNT and CDR2 YYREEE (reference sequence). Written as DNA, the CDR3 is TGTGCCAGCAGCCCGGGAGATACCAAAAACATTCAGTACTTC. Its protein product is CASSPGDTKNIQYF.

This clone appeared a few times. The chain carries TRBV3-1 (or the pseudogene TRBV3-2) and TRBJ2-2; perhaps TRBD2 as D (5 bases). The V and J ends lost 4 bases and 0 bases respectively, with 9 bases between them. Per the germline V gene, CDR1 is LGHDT and CDR2 is YNNKEL (reference sequence). This CDR3 is built from 15 residues. The CDR3 coding sequence is TGTGCCAGCAGCCCACTAGGATCGAACACCGGGGAGCTGTTTTTT. It codes for CASSPLGSNTGELFF.